This T cell receptor (beta chain) appears in the sequencing data of a study of neoadjuvant anti-PD-1 for oral cavity cancer. Study-wide findings and caveats: TCR analyses covered only a few patients per response group.

The germline V gene encodes CDR1 SGHRS and CDR2 YFSETQ. CDR3 size: 14 residues. J was trimmed by 3 bases and V by 0 bases; bases with no gene match: 0. The data were produced by immunoSEQ multiplex PCR, yet TCRdb's version contains in-frame clones alone and is incomplete. The sample contains roughly 68,000 clones, 80% to 90% of which appear only once. Time point indicated: after neoadjuvant nivolumab, at surgical resection. Comments on this clone: Antigen specificity is unknown. The sample has other DNA sequences that encode this CDR3 too.

This TCR came from a person aged 40 to 85 with oral cavity squamous cell carcinoma. This specimen consisted of PBMCs, obtained after nivolumab (anti-PD-1) treatment. The V gene is TRBV5-1, the J gene TRBJ2-7; 10 nucleotides line up with TRBD2. The CDR3 protein is CASSLGTSGYEQYF. The CDR3 bases are TGCGCCAGCAGCTTGGGGACTAGCGGCTACGAGCAGTACTTC.